This note documents a single TCR beta chain sequence. The entry originates in a study of shared clonotypes between healthy human individuals. On the study more broadly: Per-donor plates numbered three CD4 naive, three CD4 memory, two CD8 naive and one CD8 memory.

Replicate sorted-subset PCRs were loaded with around 0.2 ug DNA, approximately 31,000 T cell genomes. Repertoires were generated with immunoSEQ multiplex PCR, while TCRdb's copy carries only in-frame clones and drops some. The sample holds more than 2,000,000 clones, more than 85% seen once. There are 15 residues in the CDR3. Trimming left V 4 bases short and J 0 bases short, with 10 bases between. Germline V gives CDR1 KGHSY, CDR2 FQNENV. Division of CD4+ cells produced a CD45RA+ naive subset and a CD45RA-negative memory subset. The chain links TRBV16 to TRBJ1-3; D is unclear. This receptor was identified in a man in his late teens or twenties in good health. Some clones in this sample may be carry-over from other donors' samples. The material sequenced was naive CD4+ T cells from PBMCs. The sample's subset: CD45RA+ positively selected. CDR3: CASSPRVSSGNTIYF. The DNA for the CDR3 is TGTGCCAGCAGCCCCCGGGTCAGCTCTGGAAACACCATATATTTT. Full variable domain (missing parts from reference TRBV16 and TRBJ1-3): GEEVAQTPKHLVRGEGQKAKLYCAPIKGHSYVFWYQQVLKNEFKFLISFQNENVFDETGMPKERFSAKCLPNSPCSLEIQATKLEDSAVYFCASSPRVSSGNTIYFGEGSWLTVV.